The rows below give T cell receptor beta chains drawn from one sample of a study of blood T cell repertoires in COVID-19. The assay was immunoSEQ multiplex PCR, and TCRdb's table has in-frame clones only and misses some. The sample contains approximately 160,000 clones, around 80% of which appear only once. Material for sequencing was peripheral blood. The receptors were sampled from a woman in her sixties or seventies with acute or convalescent COVID-19. CDR3s include the opening cysteine and the closing phenylalanine or tryptophan. Each record gives: V gene, J gene, D gene, clone size, CDR3 DNA, CDR3 protein. A D gene is named only where the DNA matches it firmly. Rows may omit the clone size; those that give it use once, few, many or a size class.

TRBV7-7	TRBJ2-5	TRBD2	-	TGTGCTAGCAGCCTAGCGGGGGCAAAAGAGACCCAGTACTTC	CASSLAGAKETQYF
TRBV5-1	TRBJ2-7	TRBD2	-	TGCGCCAGCAGCCCGACTAGCGGGGGTTATTACGAGCAGTACTTC	CASSPTSGGYYEQYF
TRBV7-8	TRBJ2-5	-	-	TGTGCCAGCAGCTTAGGGCAGCAAGAGACCCAGTACTTC	CASSLGQQETQYF
TRBV7-2	TRBJ1-1	-	-	TGTGCCAGCAGCTTACAGGGTATGAGAGCTTTCTTT	CASSLQGMRAFF
TRBV7-9	TRBJ2-7	-	-	TGTGCCAGCAGCTTGGGAGACTACGAGCAGTACTTC	CASSLGDYEQYF
TRBV28	TRBJ1-1	-	-	TGTGCCAGCAGTTTATCATTCGGCGGTCGGCACAGGGTTCAGAACACTGAAGCTTTCTTT	CASSLSFGGRHRVQNTEAFF
TRBV4-1	TRBJ1-2	-	-	TGCGCCAGCAGCCAAGCGCCGGGACAACTCCTCTATGGCTACACCTTC	CASSQAPGQLLYGYTF
TRBV10-3	TRBJ1-1	TRBD1	few	TGTGTCTTTACAGGGGGCTGGATGAACACTGAAGCTTTCTTT	CVFTGGWMNTEAFF
TRBV6-1	TRBJ2-7	TRBD2	-	TGTGCCAGCAGTGAACTCAAGCTAGCGGGGACCCTCTACGAGCAGTACTTC	CASSELKLAGTLYEQYF
TRBV5-3	TRBJ1-4	TRBD1	-	TGTGCCAGAAGTCTTACCTCTCCTACAGGGGACCAGCATGAAAAACTGTTTTTT	CARSLTSPTGDQHEKLFF
TRBV19	TRBJ2-7	-	-	TGTGCCAGTAGTATTGCCAGGGGCGGCCACGAGCAGTACTTC	CASSIARGGHEQYF
TRBV10-3	TRBJ1-6	-	-	TGTGCCATCAGTGCGGGGGGGCAGAGTTCACCCCTCCACTTT	CAISAGGQSSPLHF
TRBV5-1	TRBJ2-4	TRBD2	-	TGCGCCAGCAGCTCAGGGACTAGCGTGCACATTCAGTACTTC	CASSSGTSVHIQYF
TRBV28	TRBJ2-5	-	-	TGTGCCAGCAGTTTGAGGCTGGGGGCTAGTGAGACCCAGTACTTC	CASSLRLGASETQYF
TRBV27	TRBJ2-7	TRBD1	once	TGTGCCAGCAGGCGCAACAGGGGGCTGACCTACGAGCAGTACTTC	CASRRNRGLTYEQYF
TRBV4-3	TRBJ2-1	TRBD1	-	TGCGCCAGCAGCCAAGATCTCCGGGACAGGGTCGGCAATGAGCAGTTCTTC	CASSQDLRDRVGNEQFF
TRBV4-2	TRBJ1-3	-	few	TGTGCCAGCAGCCAAGTCGGGGGGGGAGGTGGAAACACCATATATTTT	CASSQVGGGGGNTIYF
TRBV7-2	TRBJ2-1	TRBD2	-	TGTGCCAGCAGTTTGAGCGGGGGGGCCGGTCATGAGCAGTTCTTC	CASSLSGGAGHEQFF
TRBV11-2	TRBJ2-7	-	-	TGTGCCAGCAGGGCAGGGGTCGAGCAGTACTTC	CASRAGVEQYF
TRBV6-5	TRBJ2-1	-	-	TGTGCCAGCGCGAACTTTGGCTCCTACAATGAGCAGTTCTTC	CASANFGSYNEQFF
TRBV9	TRBJ1-1	-	-	TGTGCCAGCAGCACCCGGGACTTGAACACTGAAGCTTTCTTT	CASSTRDLNTEAFF
TRBV18	TRBJ2-5	TRBD2	-	TGTGCCAGCTCACCAACTAGCGGGGGTTCAGAGACCCAGTACTTC	CASSPTSGGSETQYF
TRBV9	TRBJ2-3	TRBD2	-	TGTGCCAGCAGCGTCGGGGGGGCGGGCACAGATACGCAGTATTTT	CASSVGGAGTDTQYF
TRBV4-1	TRBJ2-7	TRBD1	-	TGCGCCAGCAGCCAAGTTCCTTCATACAGGGGGAACTACGAGCAGTACTTC	CASSQVPSYRGNYEQYF
TRBV7-2	TRBJ1-4	TRBD1	-	TGTGCCAGCAGCCTAACAACAGGGGGGAGGGTTAATGAAAAACTGTTTTTT	CASSLTTGGRVNEKLFF
TRBV4-3	TRBJ1-1	-	-	TGCGCCAGCAGCCAAGGGATTCAGGGGAACACTGAAGCTTTCTTT	CASSQGIQGNTEAFF
TRBV7-9	TRBJ2-3	TRBD2	-	TGTGCCAGCAGCTTAGCATTGACTAGCGGGGGGGCAGATACGCAGTATTTT	CASSLALTSGGADTQYF
TRBV30	TRBJ2-2	TRBD2	-	TGTGCCTGGAGTGTCCTAAGCGGGGAGGAGCTGTTTTTT	CAWSVLSGEELFF